These 9 T cell receptor beta chains came from one sample sequenced in a study of CD8 T cells in Susac syndrome. Random hexamers were used to reverse transcribe an amount of roughly 0.45 to 1 ug RNA. TCRdb independently ran MiXCR on the immunoSEQ multiplex PCR reads; one entry per CDR3 protein. The repertoire includes about 80,000 distinct CDR3 sequences, more than 85% of them detected once, and roughly 0.56% sits in the top ten. Specimen: CD4+ T cells from PBMCs. These TCRs come from a human donor with Susac syndrome.

The rearrangement uses TRBV3-1 and TRBJ2-4; 14 bases map to TRBD2. Germline values: CDR1 LGHDT, CDR2 YNNKEL (reference sequence). The V segment lost 5 bases and the J segment 6 bases; nucleotides outside the gene matches: 3. CDR3 length: 15 amino acids. CDR3 region: CASSGLAGGANIQYF. The CDR3 bases are TGTGCCAGCAGCGGACTAGCGGGAGGTGCAAACATTCAGTACTTC.

This clonotype was detected only once. This rearrangement joins TRBV2 to TRBJ2-5; 9 bases match TRBD2. V was pared by 5 bases and J by 2 bases, with 6 bases of the junction left unmatched. In germline, CDR1 is SNHLY, CDR2 FYNNEI. This CDR3 has 15 residues. This chain's CDR3 is CASSLAGQLQETQYF. CDR3 DNA sequence: TGTGCCAGCAGTCTAGCGGGACAACTACAAGAGACCCAGTACTTC. The full variable domain, rest sourced from reference TRBV2 and TRBJ2-5, is EPEVTQTPSHQVTQMGQEVILRCVPISNHLYFYWYRQILGQKVEFLVSFYNNEISEKSEIFDDQFSVERPDGSNFTLKIRSTKLEDSAMYFCASSLAGQLQETQYFGPGTRLLVL.

This chain links TRBV28 with TRBJ1-2; D unclear. Per the germline V gene, CDR1 is MDHEN and CDR2 is SYDVKM. The CDR3 is made up of 13 amino acids. Deletions cut 2 bases from V and 4 bases from J, with 8 bases between. The CDR3, as DNA: TGTGCCAGCAGTTTACGTACAGTCTATGGCTACACCTTC. It encodes CASSLRTVYGYTF.

In its sample, this clonotype was seen once. V and J are TRBV27 and TRBJ2-2; D unclear. V gave up 3 bases and J gave up 8 bases, with 22 bases separating them. The CDR3 sequence is 17 residues long. Germline V gene lookup returns CDR1 MNHEY and CDR2 SMNVEV (reference sequence). The CDR3 DNA is TGTGCCAGCAGTTTCCTCCGGCCTACACTGATCCCGGGGGAGCTGTTTTTT. Translation: CASSFLRPTLIPGELFF.

V is TRBV20-1 and J is TRBJ1-2; no clear D. From germline, CDR1 is DFQATT and CDR2 SNEGSKA (reference sequence). The CDR3 runs 11 residues. V shed 3 bases and J shed 4 bases, with 6 bases lying between them. CDR3 in amino acids: CSAREFYGYTF. CDR3 nucleotides: TGCAGTGCTAGGGAATTCTATGGCTACACCTTC.

The chain uses TRBV6-4 and TRBJ2-1, with 8 bases that match TRBD2. Germline V gene data show CDR1 as MRHNA and CDR2 as SNTAGT. Trimming cost V 8 bases and J 8 bases; bases outside gene matches: 11. CDR3 size: 14 residues. The CDR3 region has the DNA TGTGCCAGCCAAAGCGGGAGTGGAAGTTATGAGCAGTTCTTC. This sequence encodes CASQSGSGSYEQFF.

The J gene is TRBJ1-2, the V gene TRBV7-1; D uncertain. TRBV7-1 is filed as an ORF, its function uncertain. V lost 5 bases, J lost 4 bases, and 23 bases lay in between. The CDR3 contains 17 residues. The DNA of the CDR3 is TGTGCCAGCAGCGGCGAATATCACGAGGGAAAGATCTATGGCTACACCTTC. It translates to CASSGEYHEGKIYGYTF.

The chain recombines TRBV15 with TRBJ1-5; no clear D gene. V lost 4 bases to trimming and J lost 7 bases, with 11 bases between them. This CDR3 comprises 13 residues. Per the germline V gene, CDR1 is LNHNV and CDR2 is YYDKDF (reference sequence). As DNA, the CDR3 is TGTGCCACCAGCAATACGGCCCCGCAGCCCCAGCATTTT. Protein sequence: CATSNTAPQPQHF.

V usage is TRBV12-3 or TRBV12-4 and J usage is TRBJ2-7, with D hard to call. The CDR3 length is 13 residues. V shed 7 bases and J shed 2 bases, with 12 bases lying between them. CDR3 DNA sequence: TGTGCCAGCACCCCGGGTCGGACCTACGAGCAGTACTTC. Its protein product is CASTPGRTYEQYF.